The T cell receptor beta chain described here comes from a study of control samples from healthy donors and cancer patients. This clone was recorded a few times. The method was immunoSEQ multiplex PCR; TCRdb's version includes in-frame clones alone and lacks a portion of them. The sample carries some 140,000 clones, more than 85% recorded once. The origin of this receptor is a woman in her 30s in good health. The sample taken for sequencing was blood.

The CDR3 is CASTTSGSQEQYF. CDR3 nucleotides: TGTGCCAGTACAACTAGCGGGAGTCAGGAGCAGTACTTC. The chain combines TRBV12-3 or TRBV12-4 with TRBJ2-7; 11 nucleotides match TRBD2. This CDR3 is 13 amino acids long. The V gene end was trimmed by 9 bases and the J gene end by 7 bases; junction bases not matched to a gene: 8.